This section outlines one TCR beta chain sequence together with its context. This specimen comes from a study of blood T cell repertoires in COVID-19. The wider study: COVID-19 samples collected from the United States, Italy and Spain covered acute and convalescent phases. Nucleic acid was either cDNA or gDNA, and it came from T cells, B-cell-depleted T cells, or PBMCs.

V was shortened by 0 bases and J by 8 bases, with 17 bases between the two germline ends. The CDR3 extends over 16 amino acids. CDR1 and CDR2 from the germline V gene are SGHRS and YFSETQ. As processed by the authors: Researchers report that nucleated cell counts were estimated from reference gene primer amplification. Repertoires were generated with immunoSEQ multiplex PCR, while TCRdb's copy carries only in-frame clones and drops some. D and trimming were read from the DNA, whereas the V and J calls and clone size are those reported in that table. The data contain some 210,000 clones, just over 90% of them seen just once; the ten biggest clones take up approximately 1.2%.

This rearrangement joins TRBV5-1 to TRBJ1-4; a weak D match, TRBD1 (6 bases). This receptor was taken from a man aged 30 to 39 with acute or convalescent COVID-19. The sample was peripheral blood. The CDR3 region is CASSLEQGRRDEKLFF. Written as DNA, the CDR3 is TGCGCCAGCAGCTTGGAACAGGGACGGAGAGACGAAAAACTGTTTTTT.